The 10 T cell receptor beta chains below all came from one sample that was sequenced in a study of blood T cell repertoires in COVID-19. Assay: immunoSEQ multiplex PCR; the TCRdb copy retains only in-frame clones and omits some. Of roughly 97,000 clones listed, approximately 76% are singletons. Sequenced: peripheral blood. These receptor sequences come from an older man with acute or convalescent COVID-19.

The V and J genes are TRBV29-1 and TRBJ1-4; tentative D call: TRBD1 (5 bases). V lost 3 bases and J lost 4, with 9 bases in between. Germline CDR1 and CDR2: SQVTM and ANQGSEA. This CDR3 has 13 residues. Here the CDR3 DNA reads TGCAGCGTTGATGGGCAGGGTAATGAAAAACTGTTTTTT. Protein product: CSVDGQGNEKLFF.

This CDR3 is CAISVAGISEQYF. CDR3 nucleotide sequence: TGTGCCATCAGTGTAGCGGGGATAAGTGAGCAGTACTTC. The genes are TRBV10-3 and TRBJ2-7; 8 bases match TRBD2. Germline loops: CDR1 ENHRY, CDR2 SYGVKD. The junction had 6 bases not matched to a gene; V was cut back by 4 bases and J by 7 bases. CDR3 size: 13 residues.

The gene calls are TRBV9 and TRBJ2-3, with D possibly TRBD2 on 6 matching bases. The CDR3 sequence is 15 residues long. Germline lookup yields CDR1 SGDLS and CDR2 YYNGEE. Trimming cost V 6 bases and J 0 bases, with 14 bases left between them. The CDR3 nucleotides read TGTGCCAGCAACAAAGAAGGGACTAGCACAGATACGCAGTATTTT. Translating it yields CASNKEGTSTDTQYF.

This chain connects TRBV5-1 to TRBJ2-7, with 10 nucleotides matching TRBD1. CDR3 length: 14 amino acids. Germline V gene lookup returns CDR1 SGHRS and CDR2 YFSETQ. Trimming at V came to 2 bases and at J to 9 bases, leaving 8 bases not matched to a gene. CDR3 loop: CASSFGTGDFGQYF. The CDR3 DNA reads TGCGCCAGCAGCTTCGGGACAGGGGATTTCGGGCAGTACTTC.

The genes are TRBV7-8 and TRBJ1-4; the D gene is possibly TRBD1 (5 bases). In germline, CDR1 is SGHVS, CDR2 FQNEAQ. V shed 1 base and J shed 0 bases, with 12 bases lying between them. The CDR3 covers 17 residues. CDR3 amino acids: CASSLGRGSTTNEKLFF. CDR3 in DNA: TGTGCCAGCAGCTTAGGTCGGGGGAGCACAACTAATGAAAAACTGTTTTTT.

This clone was picked up one time. This chain links TRBV2 with TRBJ1-5; a weak D match, TRBD1 (5 bases). V was pared by 4 bases and J by 0 bases, with 7 bases between. The CDR3 length is 14 residues. Germline CDR1 reads SNHLY; CDR2 reads FYNNEI. The CDR3 reads CASSGGSSNQPQHF. Here the CDR3 DNA reads TGTGCCAGCAGTGGGGGCAGTAGCAATCAGCCCCAGCATTTT. Variable domain in full (rest from reference TRBV2 and TRBJ1-5): EPEVTQTPSHQVTQMGQEVILRCVPISNHLYFYWYRQILGQKVEFLVSFYNNEISEKSEIFDDQFSVERPDGSNFTLKIRSTKLEDSAMYFCASSGGSSNQPQHFGDGTRLSIL.

This clone turned up a few times. J is TRBJ1-2 and V is TRBV9; a possible D gene is TRBD1 (5 bases). Trimming left V 0 bases short and J 6 bases short, with 15 bases between. The CDR3 covers 15 residues. Germline V gene data show CDR1 as SGDLS and CDR2 as YYNGEE. CDR3 sequence (DNA): TGTGCCAGCAGCGTAGAGGACAAGTGGGTAGATGGCTACACCTTC. It encodes CASSVEDKWVDGYTF. Looking up the rest from reference TRBV9 and TRBJ1-2 gives the full variable domain: DSGVTQTPKHLITATGQRVTLRCSPRSGDLSVYWYQQSLDQGLQFLIQYYNGEERAKGNILERFSAQQFPDLHSELNLSSLELGDSALYFCASSVEDKWVDGYTFGSGTRLTVV.

V gene TRBV6-1 combines with J gene TRBJ1-3, with D hard to call. With 2 bases removed from V and 0 bases from J, the gap between germline ends came to 17 bases. The CDR3 has 18 residues. The germline V gene encodes CDR1 MNHNS and CDR2 SASEGT. The CDR3 nucleotides read TGTGCCAGCAGTGAAAAGTTAAGAGTTCTACTCTCTGGAAACACCATATATTTT. Protein: CASSEKLRVLLSGNTIYF.

This clone was detected only a few times. V and J are TRBV5-1 and TRBJ2-2; 11 bases align to TRBD1. With 4 bases clipped from V and 7 bases from J, the junction kept 6 bases outside the gene matches. The CDR3 has 15 residues. Germline assignment: CDR1 SGHRS and CDR2 YFSETQ. The CDR3 nucleotides are TGCGCCAGCAGCCCAGGACAGGGGGCGATCGGGGAGCTGTTTTTT. This codes for CASSPGQGAIGELFF.

This rearrangement joins TRBV6-5 to TRBJ1-1, with D unclear. Germline V gene sequence: CDR1 MNHEY, CDR2 SVGAGI. This CDR3 spans 11 amino acids. V dropped 3 bases and J dropped 11 bases, with 10 bases sitting between them. The DNA for the CDR3 is TGTGCCAGCAGTTATGGTGTCGGGGCTTTCTTT. Translating gives CASSYGVGAFF.